Each of the 26 T cell receptor beta chains below was sequenced from the same sample in a study of CD8 T cells in Susac syndrome. Random hexamers were used to reverse transcribe about 0.45 to 1 ug of RNA. TCRdb processed the immunoSEQ multiplex PCR reads anew with MiXCR; each CDR3 protein has one entry. The data contain 250,000 to 300,000 distinct CDR3 sequences, about 89% of them seen just once; the ten biggest clones take up around 0.2%. The material sequenced was CD8+ T cells from PBMCs. These receptors were obtained from a human donor with multiple sclerosis.

The chain couples TRBV4-3 to TRBJ2-1, with 7 nucleotides matching TRBD2. Germline V gene data show CDR1 as LGHNA and CDR2 as YSLEER. V trimming: 0 bases; J trimming: 3 bases; junction bases outside the gene matches: 5. CDR3 length: 16 amino acids. Here the CDR3 reads CASSQEGGVVYNEQFF. The CDR3 nucleotides read TGCGCCAGCAGCCAAGAGGGAGGGGTTGTCTACAATGAGCAGTTCTTC.

The J gene is TRBJ2-5, the V gene TRBV9; D tentatively reads TRBD1 or TRBD2 (6 bases each). The germline V gene has CDR1 SGDLS and CDR2 YYNGEE. V lost 7 bases and J lost 4, with 14 bases in between. This CDR3 spans 13 amino acids. The CDR3 coding sequence is TGTGCCAGCGCGGAGGGGGACGGAGAGACCCAGTACTTC. Translating it yields CASAEGDGETQYF.

The J gene is TRBJ2-2, the V gene TRBV6-6; the D is unclear. Germline values: CDR1 MNHNY, CDR2 SVGAGI (reference sequence). CDR3 length: 11 amino acids. V gave up 5 bases and J gave up 8 bases, with 6 bases separating them. CDR3 region: CASSIQGELFF. DNA for the CDR3: TGTGCCAGCAGTATCCAGGGGGAGCTGTTTTTT.

This clonotype was seen more than once but under ten times. The chain couples TRBV29-1 to TRBJ2-5; TRBD2 agrees at 7 bases. With V trimmed by 5 bases and J by 0 bases, 9 bases remained unmatched. Germline V lookup: CDR1 SQVTM, CDR2 ANQGSEA. This CDR3 spans 15 amino acids. The CDR3 DNA reads TGCAGCGTTCGGGGGGTCCCGCTGTACCAAGAGACCCAGTACTTC. It encodes CSVRGVPLYQETQYF.

J is TRBJ1-2 and V is TRBV29-1; D possibly corresponds to TRBD1 (6 bases). V dropped 0 bases and J dropped 7 bases, with 18 bases sitting between them. Germline CDR1 is SQVTM and CDR2 is ANQGSEA. The CDR3 length is 15 residues. DNA of the CDR3: TGCAGCGTTGAAGATACACAGGGAGAAACCGGTGGCTACACCTTC. Amino acids: CSVEDTQGETGGYTF.

The chain uses TRBV5-1 and TRBJ2-5; 7 bases are shared with TRBD1. Germline V lookup: CDR1 SGHRS, CDR2 YFSETQ. The CDR3 loop spans 14 amino acids. V shed 5 bases and J 4 bases; nucleotides not matched to a gene: 8. The CDR3 DNA is TGCGCCAGCAGTCTTACAGGGGCTCGAGAGACCCAGTACTTC. This gives the protein CASSLTGARETQYF.

The gene calls are TRBV10-1 and TRBJ2-4, with 9 bases matching TRBD1. Trimming took 6 bases from V and 5 from J; bases not matched to a gene: 5. The CDR3 length is 14 residues. Germline values: CDR1 WNHNN, CDR2 SYGVQD (reference sequence). CDR3 sequence reads: CASRDRDRENIQYF. The CDR3, as DNA: TGCGCCAGCAGGGACCGGGACAGGGAAAACATTCAGTACTTC.

The V call is TRBV7-2, the J call TRBJ2-3, with D unresolved. CDR1 SGHTA and CDR2 FQGNSA come from the germline V gene. Trimming took 0 bases from V and 2 from J, leaving 6 bases between them. CDR3 length: 14 amino acids. This CDR3 is CASSLAMDTDTQYF. In DNA, the CDR3 is TGTGCCAGCAGCTTAGCGATGGACACAGATACGCAGTATTTT.

The genes are TRBV19 and TRBJ2-1; D gene unclear. Germline CDR1 reads LNHDA; CDR2 reads SQIVND (reference sequence). The CDR3 loop spans 15 amino acids. The V and J ends lost 3 bases and 8 bases respectively, with 17 bases between them. CDR3 in amino acids: CASSMFGSLTDEQFF. In DNA form, the CDR3 reads TGTGCCAGTAGTATGTTTGGATCCCTTACGGATGAGCAGTTCTTC.

The V and J genes are TRBV27 and TRBJ2-1; 9 nucleotides align to TRBD2. Germline CDR1 reads MNHEY; CDR2 reads SMNVEV (reference sequence). The V gene end was trimmed by 2 bases and the J gene end by 8 bases; junction bases not matched to a gene: 7. The length of the CDR3 is 15 residues. The CDR3 DNA follows: TGTGCCAGCAGTTTAAGGACTAGCGTGTGGGATGAGCAGTTCTTC. Protein sequence: CASSLRTSVWDEQFF.

J is TRBJ1-5 and V is TRBV20-1, with D possibly being TRBD1 (6 bases). Trimming took 5 bases from V and 10 from J, leaving 30 bases between them. This CDR3 has 17 amino acids. The germline V gene encodes CDR1 DFQATT and CDR2 SNEGSKA (reference sequence). The CDR3 loop is CSAAAYRTNRDKSPQHF. CDR3 in DNA: TGCAGTGCTGCAGCCTACCGAACGAACCGGGACAAGTCCCCCCAGCATTTT.

The rearrangement links TRBV28 to TRBJ1-6; possible D gene TRBD1, 5 bases. The CDR3 totals 16 residues. CDR1 is MDHEN, CDR2 SYDVKM, per germline. Trimming left V 2 bases short and J 6 bases short, with 14 bases between. CDR3 sequence reads: CASSLKGFGGNSPLHF. The CDR3 DNA reads TGTGCCAGCAGTTTAAAAGGCTTTGGGGGTAATTCACCCCTCCACTTT. The complete variable domain, with remaining parts taken from reference TRBV28 and TRBJ1-6, reads DVKVTQSSRYLVKRTGEKVFLECVQDMDHENMFWYRQDPGLGLRLIYFSYDVKMKEKGDIPEGYSVSREKKERFSLILESASTNQTSMYLCASSLKGFGGNSPLHFGNGTRLTVT.

The gene calls are TRBV11-2 and TRBJ2-3; D is undetermined. Trimming cost V 10 bases and J 2 bases, with 7 bases left between them. Per the germline V gene, CDR1 is SGHAT and CDR2 is FQNNGV. This CDR3 comprises 11 residues. CDR3 residues: CATLITDTQYF. In nucleotides, the CDR3 is TGTGCCACCCTAATCACAGATACGCAGTATTTT.

The V and J genes are TRBV28 and TRBJ2-5; a possible D gene is TRBD1 (6 bases). Germline lookup yields CDR1 MDHEN and CDR2 SYDVKM. The ends were cut back, 1 base at V and 4 bases at J, with 16 bases in the middle. The CDR3 spans 16 residues. The CDR3 DNA sequence: TGTGCCAGCAGTTTATATCCAGGGGCGACGGGAGAGACCCAGTACTTC. It encodes CASSLYPGATGETQYF.

The rearrangement links TRBV28 to TRBJ2-7; 7 bases map to TRBD2. Germline lookup yields CDR1 MDHEN and CDR2 SYDVKM. The CDR3 spans 13 residues. After removal of 6 bases from V and 2 bases from J, the junction contained 4 bases not matched to a gene. The CDR3 spells CASRSGKAYEQYF. In DNA, the CDR3 is TGTGCCAGCAGGAGCGGGAAGGCCTACGAGCAGTACTTC.

The chain joins TRBV13 to TRBJ2-5; a weak D match, TRBD2 (6 bases). V dropped 3 bases and J dropped 2 bases, with 10 bases sitting between them. From germline, CDR1 is PRHDT and CDR2 FYEKMQ (reference sequence). The CDR3 is 14 amino acids. CDR3 in amino acids: CASSFSGPQETQYF. In DNA, the CDR3 is TGTGCCAGCAGCTTTAGCGGTCCACAAGAGACCCAGTACTTC.

V usage is TRBV12-3 or TRBV12-4 and J usage is TRBJ1-5; no clear D gene. The CDR3 loop spans 14 amino acids. V was shortened by 1 base and J by 3 bases, with 7 bases between the two germline ends. CDR3 DNA: TGTGCCAGCAGTTTAGACATAGACAATCAGCCCCAGCATTTT. As protein: CASSLDIDNQPQHF.

The chain joins TRBV12-3 or TRBV12-4 to TRBJ2-2; TRBD2 matches 16 bases. The CDR3 has 17 residues. V was clipped by 4 bases and J by 7 bases; unmatched bases: 6. CDR3 nucleotide sequence: TGTGCCAGCAGTTCCCCCGGGACTAGCGGGAGGGGCGGGGAGCTGTTTTTT. Its translation: CASSSPGTSGRGGELFF.

The chain combines TRBV20-1 with TRBJ2-7; no firm D call. This CDR3 region has 14 residues. Germline CDR1 is DFQATT and CDR2 is SNEGSKA (reference sequence). V was shortened by 0 bases and J by 2 bases, with 11 bases between the two germline ends. The CDR3 protein is CSARELAETYEQYF. CDR3 nucleotide sequence: TGCAGTGCTAGAGAGTTGGCGGAGACCTACGAGCAGTACTTC.

The chain uses TRBV29-1 and TRBJ2-7; D remains ambiguous. V lost 4 bases, J lost 0 bases, and 7 bases lay in between. Germline CDR1 and CDR2: SQVTM and ANQGSEA. The CDR3 is made up of 12 amino acids. As DNA, the CDR3 is TGCAGCGTTGTGTCGGGCTCCTACGAGCAGTACTTC. Protein: CSVVSGSYEQYF.

The rearrangement uses TRBV7-9 and TRBJ2-7; 11 bases match TRBD2. This CDR3 has 15 amino acids. After removal of 4 bases from V and 4 bases from J, the junction contained 6 bases not matched to a gene. Germline-derived CDR1 and CDR2 are SEHNR and FQNEAQ (reference sequence). CDR3 amino acids: CASSWGTSGHYEQYF. CDR3 DNA sequence: TGTGCCAGCAGCTGGGGGACTAGCGGACATTACGAGCAGTACTTC.

A single count supports this clonotype. The chain combines TRBV2 with TRBJ2-6; D may be TRBD1 or TRBD2 (5 bases each). Germline assignment: CDR1 SNHLY and CDR2 FYNNEI. The ends were cut back, 7 bases at V and 0 bases at J, with 13 bases in the middle. CDR3 size: 16 residues. This chain's CDR3 is CASIPRGSSGANVLTF. CDR3 nucleotide sequence: TGTGCCAGCATCCCGAGGGGCAGCTCTGGGGCCAACGTCCTGACTTTC.

The J gene is TRBJ1-2, the V gene TRBV20-1; 8 positions match TRBD1. The ends lost 5 bases at V and 3 bases at J; junction bases unmatched: 5. From germline, CDR1 is DFQATT and CDR2 SNEGSKA (reference sequence). The CDR3 is 13 residues long. CDR3 DNA: TGCAGTGCTGACGACAGGGGATACTATGGCTACACCTTC. Encoded protein: CSADDRGYYGYTF.

This chain's CDR3 is CSAREGAGEYEQYF. The CDR3 DNA follows: TGCAGTGCTAGAGAGGGAGCGGGGGAATACGAGCAGTACTTC. This chain uses TRBV20-1 with TRBJ2-7; 8 bases align to TRBD2. With V trimmed by 0 bases and J by 4 bases, 5 bases remained unmatched. CDR1 DFQATT and CDR2 SNEGSKA come from the germline V gene (reference sequence). This CDR3 has 14 amino acids.

This chain uses TRBV7-8 with TRBJ2-3, with 7 bases lining up with TRBD2. Germline V lookup: CDR1 SGHVS, CDR2 FQNEAQ. J gave up 2 bases and V 4 bases, and 9 bases lay outside the gene matches. The CDR3 length is 16 residues. The CDR3 sequence: CASSSLGSGITDTQYF. The CDR3 region has the DNA TGTGCCAGCAGCTCGCTGGGGAGCGGGATCACAGATACGCAGTATTTT.

The chain joins TRBV7-9 to TRBJ2-7; 7 bases are a match to TRBD1. Germline CDR1 reads SEHNR; CDR2 reads FQNEAQ (reference sequence). This CDR3 contains 13 residues. V was pared by 4 bases and J by 4 bases, with 4 bases of the junction left unmatched. DNA for the CDR3: TGTGCCAGCAGCTCTACGACAGGGTACGAGCAGTACTTC. Amino acid sequence: CASSSTTGYEQYF.